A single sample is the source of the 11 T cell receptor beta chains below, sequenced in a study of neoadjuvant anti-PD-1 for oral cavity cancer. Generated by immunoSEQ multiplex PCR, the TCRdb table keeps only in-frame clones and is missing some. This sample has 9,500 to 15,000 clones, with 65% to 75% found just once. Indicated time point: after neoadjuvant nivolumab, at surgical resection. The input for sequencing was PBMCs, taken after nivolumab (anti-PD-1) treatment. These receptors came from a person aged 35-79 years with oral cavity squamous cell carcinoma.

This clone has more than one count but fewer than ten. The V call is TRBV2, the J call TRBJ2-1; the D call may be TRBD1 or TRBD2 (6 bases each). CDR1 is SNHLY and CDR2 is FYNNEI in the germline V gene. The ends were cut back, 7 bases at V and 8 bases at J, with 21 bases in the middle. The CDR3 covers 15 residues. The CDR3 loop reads CASNPSGASRDEQFF. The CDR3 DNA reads TGTGCCAGCAACCCTTCGGGGGCCTCTCGGGATGAGCAGTTCTTC.

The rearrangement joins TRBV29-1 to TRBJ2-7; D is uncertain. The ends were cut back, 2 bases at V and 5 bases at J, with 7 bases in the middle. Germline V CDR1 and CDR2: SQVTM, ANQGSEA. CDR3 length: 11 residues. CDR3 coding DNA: TGCAGCGTTGAAATGGGTCACGAGCAGTACTTC. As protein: CSVEMGHEQYF.

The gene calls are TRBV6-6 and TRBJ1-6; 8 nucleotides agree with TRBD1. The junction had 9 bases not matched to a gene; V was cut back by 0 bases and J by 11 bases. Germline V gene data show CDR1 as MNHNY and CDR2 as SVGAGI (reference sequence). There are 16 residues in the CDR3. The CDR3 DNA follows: TGTGCCAGCAGTTACTCGGGGCAGGGGGCTTTTCCACCCCTCCACTTT. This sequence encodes CASSYSGQGAFPPLHF.

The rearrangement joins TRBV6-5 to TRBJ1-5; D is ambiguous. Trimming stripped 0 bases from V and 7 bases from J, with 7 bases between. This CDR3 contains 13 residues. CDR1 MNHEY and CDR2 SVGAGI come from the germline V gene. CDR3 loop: CASSYSLRQPQHF. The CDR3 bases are TGTGCCAGCAGTTACTCGTTGAGGCAGCCCCAGCATTTT.

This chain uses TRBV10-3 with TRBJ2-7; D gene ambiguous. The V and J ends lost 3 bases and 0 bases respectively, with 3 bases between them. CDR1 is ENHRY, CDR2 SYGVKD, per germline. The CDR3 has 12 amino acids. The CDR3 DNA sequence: TGTGCCATCAGTGACTCCTCCTACGAGCAGTACTTC. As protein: CAISDSSYEQYF.

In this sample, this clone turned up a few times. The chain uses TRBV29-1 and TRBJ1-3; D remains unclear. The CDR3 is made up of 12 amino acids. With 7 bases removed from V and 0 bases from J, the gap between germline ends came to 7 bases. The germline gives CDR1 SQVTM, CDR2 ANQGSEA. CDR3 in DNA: TGCAGCGGAGTGGACTCTGGAAACACCATATATTTT. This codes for CSGVDSGNTIYF. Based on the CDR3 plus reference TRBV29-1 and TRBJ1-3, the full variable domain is SAVISQKPSRDICQRGTSLTIQCQVDSQVTMMFWYRQQPGQSLTLIATANQGSEATYESGFVIDKFPISRPNLTFSTLTVSNMSPEDSSIYLCSGVDSGNTIYFGEGSWLTVV.

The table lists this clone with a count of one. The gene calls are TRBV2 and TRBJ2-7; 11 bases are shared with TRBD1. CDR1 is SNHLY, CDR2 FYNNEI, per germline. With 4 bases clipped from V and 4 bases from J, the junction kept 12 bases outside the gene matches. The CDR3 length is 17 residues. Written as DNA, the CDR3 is TGTGCCAGCAGTGGGGCCCCTGGGACAGGGGGGTTGTACGAGCAGTACTTC. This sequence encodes CASSGAPGTGGLYEQYF.

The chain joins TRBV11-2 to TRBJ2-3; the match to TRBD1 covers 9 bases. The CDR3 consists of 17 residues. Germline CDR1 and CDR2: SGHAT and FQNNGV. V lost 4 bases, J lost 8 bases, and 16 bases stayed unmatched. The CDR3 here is CASSSLLHRGRSGTQYF. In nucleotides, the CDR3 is TGTGCCAGCAGCTCCTTACTTCACAGGGGGCGAAGCGGTACGCAGTATTTT.

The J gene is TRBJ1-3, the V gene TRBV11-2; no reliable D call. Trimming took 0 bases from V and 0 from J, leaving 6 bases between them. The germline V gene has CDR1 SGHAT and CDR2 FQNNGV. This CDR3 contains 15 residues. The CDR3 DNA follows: TGTGCCAGCAGCTTAGATCGTGTCTCTGGAAACACCATATATTTT. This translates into CASSLDRVSGNTIYF.

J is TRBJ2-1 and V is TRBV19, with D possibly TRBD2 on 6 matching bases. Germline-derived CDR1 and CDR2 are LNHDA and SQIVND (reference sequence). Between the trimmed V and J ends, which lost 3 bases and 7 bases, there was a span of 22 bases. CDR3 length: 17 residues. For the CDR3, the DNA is TGTGCCAGTAGTATGGAGCCCCCCTCGGGACTCCGAAATGAGCAGTTCTTC. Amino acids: CASSMEPPSGLRNEQFF.

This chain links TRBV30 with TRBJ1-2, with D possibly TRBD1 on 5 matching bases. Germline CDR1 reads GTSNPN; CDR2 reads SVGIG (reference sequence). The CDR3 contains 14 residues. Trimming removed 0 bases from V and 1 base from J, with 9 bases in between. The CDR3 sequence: CAWSVGENNYGYTF. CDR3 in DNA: TGTGCCTGGAGTGTAGGGGAGAATAACTATGGCTACACCTTC.